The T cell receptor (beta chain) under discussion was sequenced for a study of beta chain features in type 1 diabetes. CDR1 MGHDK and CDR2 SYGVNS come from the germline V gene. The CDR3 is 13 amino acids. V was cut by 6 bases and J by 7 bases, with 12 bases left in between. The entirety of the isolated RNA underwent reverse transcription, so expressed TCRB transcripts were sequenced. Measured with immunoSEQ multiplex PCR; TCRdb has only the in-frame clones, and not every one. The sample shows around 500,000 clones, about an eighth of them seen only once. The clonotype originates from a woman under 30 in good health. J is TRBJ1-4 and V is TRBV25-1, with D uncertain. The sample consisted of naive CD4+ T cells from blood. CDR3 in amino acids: CASRNRGGEKLFF. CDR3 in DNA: TGTGCCAGCAGGAATAGAGGAGGTGAAAAACTGTTTTTT.